The 7 T cell receptor beta chains listed next were all sequenced from one sample in a study of untreated major depressive disorder. Only in-frame clones appear in the TCRdb table, and some are missing; sequencing was by immunoSEQ multiplex PCR. In the table there are just over 20,000 clones, 85% to 95% of which are singletons. The specimen was CD4+ T cells from PBMCs. All receptors derive from a man aged 25-45 years in good health.

The gene calls are TRBV30 and TRBJ1-1; D not certain. The length of the CDR3 is 10 residues. Looked up from germline, CDR1 is GTSNPN and CDR2 is SVGIG (reference sequence). The ends were cut back, 7 bases at V and 8 bases at J, with 11 bases in the middle. The CDR3 DNA follows: TGTGCCTCTTTTGTGGGCGAAGCTTTCTTT. Translated, it gives CASFVGEAFF.

The chain recombines TRBV4-2 with TRBJ2-2; 11 bases are shared with TRBD2. V shed 4 bases and J 7 bases; nucleotides not matched to a gene: 11. The CDR3 extends over 17 amino acids. CDR1 LGHNA and CDR2 YNFKEQ come from the germline V gene. The CDR3 bases are TGTGCCAGCAGCCCGAAGGGTAGCGGGAGGGCGAGCGGGGAGCTGTTTTTT. Encoded protein: CASSPKGSGRASGELFF.

The V and J genes are TRBV6-5 and TRBJ1-3, with D unresolved. The CDR3 consists of 15 residues. Trimming shortened V by 2 bases and J by 0 bases, and 8 bases separated the two germline ends. Looked up from germline, CDR1 is MNHEY and CDR2 is SVGAGI. CDR3 sequence: CASSYGDSSGNTIYF. The CDR3 DNA reads TGTGCCAGCAGTTACGGGGATAGCTCTGGAAACACCATATATTTT.

The table lists this clone with a few counts. The chain carries TRBV9 and TRBJ2-1, with 11 nucleotides matching TRBD2. J was trimmed by 3 bases and V by 3 bases; bases with no gene match: 2. This CDR3 has 15 amino acids. Germline V gene data show CDR1 as SGDLS and CDR2 as YYNGEE. In DNA, the CDR3 is TGTGCCAGCAGCGGCGGGACTAGCGGCTACAATGAGCAGTTCTTC. Its translation is CASSGGTSGYNEQFF.

V and J are TRBV2 and TRBJ1-2; D may be TRBD1 (5 bases). V lost 7 bases to trimming and J lost 4 bases, with 10 bases between them. Germline assignment: CDR1 SNHLY and CDR2 FYNNEI. CDR3 length: 12 amino acids. CDR3 in amino acids: CASIKGPYGYTF. CDR3 bases: TGTGCCAGCATAAAGGGGCCCTATGGCTACACCTTC.

This sequence joins TRBV5-1 and TRBJ2-5, with unresolved D. This CDR3 spans 14 amino acids. With 4 bases removed from V and 2 bases from J, the gap between germline ends came to 12 bases. Germline CDR1 reads SGHRS; CDR2 reads YFSETQ. CDR3 nucleotides: TGCGCCAGCAGCGGTTCGTCTAGGCAAGAGACCCAGTACTTC. This gives the protein CASSGSSRQETQYF.

The chain links TRBV5-1 to TRBJ2-5, with D possibly TRBD2 on 6 matching bases. Germline CDR1 and CDR2: SGHRS and YFSETQ. The length of the CDR3 is 15 residues. V was pared by 4 bases and J by 5 bases, with 18 bases between. As DNA, the CDR3 is TGCGCCAGCAGCGTTCTTAGCGGACCGGGGGAGACCCAGTACTTC. It codes for CASSVLSGPGETQYF.